This entry lists 22 T cell receptor beta chains sequenced from one sample in a study of T cell clonotyping in hematopoietic cell transplantation. The protocol was immunoSEQ multiplex PCR, while the TCRdb copy is restricted to in-frame clones and leaves out a portion. The sample has roughly 5,000 clones; 77% are singletons. The sequenced sample was PBMCs, obtained 100 days after allogeneic stem cell transplant. The receptors stem from a male patient aged 45-60 years who had an allogeneic stem cell transplant from an unrelated donor, so the T cells may come from the graft donor. Some clones in this sample may be carry-over from other donors' samples.

This chain uses TRBV19 with TRBJ1-5, with no clear D. V was cut by 8 bases and J by 4 bases, with 24 bases left in between. The CDR3 has 17 residues. Per germline, CDR1 LNHDA and CDR2 SQIVND (reference sequence). CDR3 loop: CASSLNAGEGWNQPQHF. DNA for the CDR3: TGTGCCAGTTCCCTTAATGCGGGAGAAGGGTGGAATCAGCCCCAGCATTTT. The whole variable domain, filled in from reference TRBV19 and TRBJ1-5, reads DGGITQSPKYLFRKEGQNVTLSCEQNLNHDAMYWYRQDPGQGLRLIYYSQIVNDFQKGDIAEGYSVSREKKESFPLTVTSAQKNPTAFYLCASSLNAGEGWNQPQHFGDGTRLSIL.

This clone has a single count. The CDR3 is CATSPEASSYEQYF. Written as DNA, the CDR3 is TGTGCCACCTCCCCCGAGGCAAGTTCCTACGAGCAGTACTTC. V is TRBV5-4 and J is TRBJ2-7; no clear D gene. Germline V gives CDR1 SGHNT, CDR2 YYREEE (reference sequence). The CDR3 has 14 amino acids. Trimming took off 9 bases at V and 1 base at J, with 17 bases between the two ends. Looking up the rest from reference TRBV5-4 and TRBJ2-7 gives the full variable domain: ETGVTQSPTHLIKTRGQQVTLRCSSQSGHNTVSWYQQALGQGPQFIFQYYREEENGRGNFPPRFSGLQFPNYSSELNVNALELDDSALYLCATSPEASSYEQYFGPGTRLTVT.

Only one count was recorded for this clone. The gene calls are TRBV30 and TRBJ2-7; TRBD2 might be the D (5 bases). The CDR3 sequence is 11 residues long. Per the germline V gene, CDR1 is GTSNPN and CDR2 is SVGIG (reference sequence). The germline V and J ends were trimmed by 5 bases and 4 bases, with 9 bases remaining between them. For the CDR3, the DNA is TGTGCCTGGGACCGCGGGTACGAGCAGTACTTC. This sequence encodes CAWDRGYEQYF.

The chain couples TRBV7-6 to TRBJ2-1; possible D gene TRBD2, 6 bases. The germline V gene has CDR1 SGHVS and CDR2 FNYEAQ. Trimming stripped 5 bases from V and 4 bases from J, with 15 bases between. The CDR3 extends over 15 amino acids. In DNA, the CDR3 is TGTGCCAGCAGCCCCGGGAGCGGGCCGTACAATGAGCAGTTCTTC. Its protein product is CASSPGSGPYNEQFF.

This chain links TRBV5-6 with TRBJ2-5, with 8 bases fitting TRBD2. Germline CDR1 reads SGHDT; CDR2 reads YYEEEE. This CDR3 contains 17 residues. The V gene end was trimmed by 2 bases and the J gene end by 5 bases; junction bases not matched to a gene: 14. The CDR3 loop reads CASSLGGFGRAYETQYF. The CDR3 DNA reads TGTGCCAGCAGCTTAGGGGGATTCGGGAGGGCCTACGAGACCCAGTACTTC.

This chain uses TRBV5-1 with TRBJ2-1; D perhaps matches TRBD1 (6 bases). This CDR3 is 16 amino acids long. The V gene's germline CDR1 is SGHRS and CDR2 YFSETQ. The V and J ends lost 5 bases and 0 bases respectively, with 15 bases between them. The CDR3 here is CASSEITGSSYNEQFF. CDR3 nucleotide sequence: TGCGCCAGCAGTGAGATTACAGGGAGCTCCTACAATGAGCAGTTCTTC.

This clone has just one count. For the CDR3, the DNA is TGTGCCAGCGGCCCGGGGTGGGGGGTTCAAGGTCAGCCCCAGCATTTT. Translated: CASGPGWGVQGQPQHF. The chain links TRBV27 to TRBJ1-5; D possibly corresponds to TRBD1 (5 bases). V gave up 8 bases and J gave up 6 bases, with 23 bases separating them. The CDR3 has 16 residues. Germline V gene sequence: CDR1 MNHEY, CDR2 SMNVEV (reference sequence).

The rearrangement links TRBV5-4 to TRBJ2-3; 13 bases map to TRBD2. The V gene's germline CDR1 is SGHNT and CDR2 YYREEE (reference sequence). This CDR3 contains 16 residues. The V segment lost 4 bases and the J segment 11 bases; nucleotides outside the gene matches: 13. CDR3 nucleotide sequence: TGTGCCAGCAGCCCAGGGACTAGCGGGGTCGGGGGTGTGCAGTATTTT. The encoded protein is CASSPGTSGVGGVQYF.

The rearrangement links TRBV29-1 to TRBJ2-1, with D uncertain. The CDR3 has 12 residues. Germline values: CDR1 SQVTM, CDR2 ANQGSEA. V was cut by 0 bases and J by 9 bases, with 9 bases left in between. CDR3 sequence: CSVEDPTGEQFF. Here the CDR3 DNA reads TGCAGCGTTGAAGACCCTACGGGTGAGCAGTTCTTC.

The V gene is TRBV9, the J gene TRBJ2-1, with 7 bases that match TRBD1. Trimming took 6 bases from V and 1 from J; bases not matched to a gene: 4. The CDR3 contains 14 residues. Looked up from germline, CDR1 is SGDLS and CDR2 is YYNGEE. CDR3 protein: CASTTGSSYNEQFF. The CDR3 region has the DNA TGTGCCAGCACGACAGGGAGTTCCTACAATGAGCAGTTCTTC.

The chain has TRBV10-3 and TRBJ1-2; tentatively, D is TRBD1 (5 bases). V was pared by 0 bases and J by 6 bases, with 17 bases between. This CDR3 has 16 amino acids. Germline lookup yields CDR1 ENHRY and CDR2 SYGVKD. The CDR3 sequence: CAISESMRGENDGYTF. The CDR3 nucleotides are TGTGCCATCAGTGAGTCGATGAGAGGGGAGAACGATGGCTACACCTTC.

This clone was seen more than once but under ten times. This chain joins TRBV18 and TRBJ2-7, with TRBD1 matching 7 bases. The CDR3 is 14 residues long. J was trimmed by 5 bases and V by 5 bases; bases with no gene match: 9. In germline, CDR1 is KGHSH, CDR2 LQKENI. CDR3 region: CASSYTTGPDEQYF. CDR3 nucleotides: TGTGCCAGCTCATACACGACAGGGCCCGACGAGCAGTACTTC.

CDR3 region: CASSNKPGLATNEQFF. CDR3 nucleotides: TGTGCCAGCAGCAATAAGCCGGGACTAGCAACCAATGAGCAGTTCTTC. The chain is built from TRBV21-1 and TRBJ2-1; the DNA was not compared with TRBD2, the D call given in the table. TRBV21-1 corresponds to a pseudogene. The CDR3 runs 16 residues.

A few counts support this clone. The chain couples TRBV27 to TRBJ2-1; D tentatively fits TRBD1 or TRBD2 (6 bases each). Germline CDR1 reads MNHEY; CDR2 reads SMNVEV (reference sequence). Trimming pared 3 bases from V and 1 base from J, leaving 16 bases between. The CDR3 contains 17 residues. CDR3 region: CASSFIGGGTSYNEQFF. CDR3 sequence (DNA): TGTGCCAGCAGTTTTATCGGAGGGGGTACGTCCTACAATGAGCAGTTCTTC.

The V and J genes are TRBV25-1 and TRBJ1-1; no reliable D call. V was trimmed by 10 bases and J by 4 bases, leaving 10 bases between them. Germline assignment: CDR1 MGHDK and CDR2 SYGVNS. The CDR3 totals 11 residues. The chain's CDR3 is CATASGTEAFF. Written as DNA, the CDR3 is TGTGCCACCGCGTCGGGCACTGAAGCTTTCTTT.

The chain is built from TRBV6-5 and TRBJ1-5; D remains unclear. The CDR3 is made up of 13 amino acids. CDR1 and CDR2 (germline): MNHEY, SVGAGI. V was clipped by 7 bases and J by 0 bases, with 7 bases between them. The CDR3 region has the DNA TGTGCCAGCATGGGAGATAGCAATCAGCCCCAGCATTTT. It encodes CASMGDSNQPQHF.

The genes are TRBV6-6 and TRBJ1-1; D unclear. The CDR3 totals 14 residues. Trimming took off 2 bases at V and 4 bases at J, with 11 bases between the two ends. CDR1 is MNHNY, CDR2 SVGAGI, per germline (reference sequence). The DNA for the CDR3 is TGTGCCAGCAGTTACGGCGGGGAGGGCACTGAAGCTTTCTTT. Protein: CASSYGGEGTEAFF.

The V gene is TRBV5-6, the J gene TRBJ1-5; D perhaps matches TRBD1 (5 bases). Trimming took off 0 bases at V and 7 bases at J, with 11 bases between the two ends. Germline V gene data show CDR1 as SGHDT and CDR2 as YYEEEE. CDR3 size: 14 residues. In nucleotides, the CDR3 is TGTGCCAGCAGCTTGGTCGGGGGTGGGCAGCCCCAGCATTTT. It codes for CASSLVGGGQPQHF.

The chain employs TRBV2 and TRBJ2-5; TRBD2 agrees at 8 bases. Germline lookup yields CDR1 SNHLY and CDR2 FYNNEI. CDR3 length: 15 amino acids. The junction had 8 bases not matched to a gene; V was cut back by 6 bases and J by 2 bases. CDR3 loop: CASSFSGTQQETQYF. CDR3 sequence (DNA): TGTGCCAGCAGCTTTAGCGGGACTCAGCAAGAGACCCAGTACTTC. The entire variable domain, with the rest obtained from reference TRBV2 and TRBJ2-5, is as follows: EPEVTQTPSHQVTQMGQEVILRCVPISNHLYFYWYRQILGQKVEFLVSFYNNEISEKSEIFDDQFSVERPDGSNFTLKIRSTKLEDSAMYFCASSFSGTQQETQYFGPGTRLLVL.

This chain joins TRBV7-9 and TRBJ2-5; 9 bases fit TRBD1. Gene TRBJ2-7 matches the end of the DNA better, so the J call may be wrong. Per germline, CDR1 SEHNR and CDR2 FQNEAQ (reference sequence). The length of the CDR3 is 14 residues. CDR3 protein: CASTVGQGPHEQYF. The CDR3 nucleotides read TGTGCCAGCACCGTAGGACAGGGGCCCCACGAGCAGTACTTC.

This clone was recorded a few times. The chain recombines TRBV7-2 with TRBJ1-2, with D possibly matching TRBD1 (6 bases). The length of the CDR3 is 14 residues. The V and J ends lost 0 bases and 7 bases respectively, with 12 bases between them. Germline V gene data show CDR1 as SGHTA and CDR2 as FQGNSA. CDR3 DNA sequence: TGTGCCAGCAGCTTAGCGCCAGGGGTACTTGGCTACACCTTC. Its protein is CASSLAPGVLGYTF.

This clone appeared once. The rearrangement joins TRBV7-8 to TRBJ2-2, with TRBD1 matching 9 bases. Trimming took 8 bases from V and 6 from J; bases not matched to a gene: 7. Looked up from germline, CDR1 is SGHVS and CDR2 is FQNEAQ. The CDR3 sequence is 14 residues long. The CDR3 DNA follows: TGTGCCAGCTGGACAGGGGTCAGTTCCGGGGAGCTGTTTTTT. It yields the protein CASWTGVSSGELFF.